This is a list of T cell receptor beta chains from one sample in a study of blood T cells in healthy people across ages. TCRdb recomputed calls from the 5' RACE reads with MiXCR, one row per CDR3 protein. This table has 1.5 million or so distinct CDR3 sequences, approximately 42% appearing once. What was sequenced was blood. Receptors were obtained from a young woman in good health. Both conserved end residues are part of each CDR3. A D gene is named only where the DNA matches it firmly. Clone size, where shown, is once, few, many, or a class for clones that have expanded.

size: NA; J: TRBJ2-4; V: TRBV7-9; D: NA; DNA: TGTGCCAGCACCCTTGGTGGGGGGAACATTCAGTACTTC; CDR3: CASTLGGGNIQYF
size: few; J: TRBJ2-1; V: TRBV12-3/TRBV12-4; D: TRBD2; DNA: TGTGCCAGCAGTTTTCAGACTAGCCCATACTACAATGAGCAGTTCTTC; CDR3: CASSFQTSPYYNEQFF
size: NA; J: TRBJ2-7; V: TRBV2; D: NA; DNA: TGTGCCAGCAGTGACGTCGTTACCCCCTACGAGCAGTACTTC; CDR3: CASSDVVTPYEQYF
size: NA; J: TRBJ2-3; V: TRBV6-2/TRBV6-3; D: TRBD2; DNA: TGTGCCAGCGAACTAGCGGGGTGCACAGATACGCAGTATTTT; CDR3: CASELAGCTDTQYF
size: NA; J: TRBJ1-2; V: TRBV4-1; D: TRBD1; DNA: TGCGCCAGCAGCCAGGGGACAGGGGGTGGGGGCTACACCTTC; CDR3: CASSQGTGGGGYTF
size: NA; J: TRBJ2-5; V: TRBV4-1; D: TRBD2; DNA: TGCGCCAGCAGCCAAGGTCAGTGGCTAGCGGAAGAGACCCAGTACTTC; CDR3: CASSQGQWLAEETQYF
size: few; J: TRBJ2-3; V: TRBV9; D: NA; DNA: TGTGCCAGCAGCGTAGCTGGGGGGACCTCAGCAGATACGCAGTATTTT; CDR3: CASSVAGGTSADTQYF
size: NA; J: TRBJ2-3; V: TRBV5-6; D: NA; DNA: TGTGCCAGCAGCTTAGGGTCGGGAGCCAGGGAGAAGTGGGGGCAGTATTTT; CDR3: CASSLGSGAREKWGQYF
size: once; J: TRBJ2-5; V: TRBV7-9; D: NA; DNA: TGTGCCAGCAGCTTAGCGCAGAGTGAGCAGTACTTC; CDR3: CASSLAQSEQYF
size: NA; J: TRBJ2-7; V: TRBV6-2/TRBV6-3; D: TRBD2; DNA: TGTGCCAGCAGTTACTCGGCTAGCGGGGGGGTGCCCTCCTACGAGCAGTACTTC; CDR3: CASSYSASGGVPSYEQYF
size: NA; J: TRBJ2-1; V: TRBV20-1; D: NA; DNA: TGCAGTGTCCCGGGGGCAAACAGGCTATCCAATGAGCAGTTCTTC; CDR3: CSVPGANRLSNEQFF
size: few; J: TRBJ2-7; V: TRBV7-2; D: NA; DNA: TGTGCCAGCAGCTTACGAATAAGTGGCTCCTACGAGCAGTACTTC; CDR3: CASSLRISGSYEQYF
size: NA; J: TRBJ2-3; V: TRBV10-3; D: TRBD2; DNA: TGTGCCATCACTGAGGGTAGCGGGGGGAACACAGATACGCAGTATTTT; CDR3: CAITEGSGGNTDTQYF
size: few; J: TRBJ2-5; V: TRBV20-1; D: NA; DNA: TGCAGTGTACCTGTCATTGGAGAAGAGACCCAGTACTTC; CDR3: CSVPVIGEETQYF
size: many; J: TRBJ2-5; V: TRBV12-3/TRBV12-4; D: TRBD1; DNA: TGTGCCAGCAGCAACGTCAACAGGGGAAAGACCCAGTACTTC; CDR3: CASSNVNRGKTQYF
size: NA; J: TRBJ2-1; V: TRBV7-7; D: NA; DNA: TGTGCCAGCAGCGTAAGGCTGCTAGATGAGCAGTTCTTC; CDR3: CASSVRLLDEQFF
size: NA; J: TRBJ2-7; V: TRBV6-1; D: NA; DNA: TGTGCCAGCAGTGAACTTGGAGCCTACGAGCAGTACTTC; CDR3: CASSELGAYEQYF
size: few; J: TRBJ2-4; V: TRBV6-2/TRBV6-3; D: TRBD2; DNA: TGTGCCAGCAGTCCCGGAGCGGGAGGCGCGACCAAAAACATTCAGTACTTC; CDR3: CASSPGAGGATKNIQYF
size: NA; J: TRBJ1-5; V: TRBV28; D: NA; DNA: TGTGCCAGCAGTTTTCAGTCAGGGGTTAATCAGCCCCAGCATTTT; CDR3: CASSFQSGVNQPQHF
size: few; J: TRBJ2-3; V: TRBV5-1; D: NA; DNA: TGCGCCAGCAGCTTCTCGACTGGGGATACGCAGTATTTT; CDR3: CASSFSTGDTQYF
size: few; J: TRBJ1-2; V: TRBV27; D: TRBD1; DNA: TGTGCCAGCCTGGGGACAGGGGGGCGATCTAACTATGGCTACACCTTC; CDR3: CASLGTGGRSNYGYTF
size: NA; J: TRBJ1-5; V: TRBV2; D: NA; DNA: TGTGCCACCTCGAGAGAAAACAATCAGCCCCAGCATTTT; CDR3: CATSRENNQPQHF
size: few; J: TRBJ2-3; V: TRBV30; D: TRBD2; DNA: TGTGCCCGTGCGGGGGGCTACACAGATACGCAGTATTTT; CDR3: CARAGGYTDTQYF
size: NA; J: TRBJ1-3; V: TRBV9; D: TRBD1; DNA: TGTGCCAGCAGCGCCGGAATACAGGGGCGCTCTGGAAACACCATATATTTT; CDR3: CASSAGIQGRSGNTIYF
size: NA; J: TRBJ2-3; V: TRBV30; D: NA; DNA: TGTGCCTGGAGTTACGTGTCAAGCACAGATACGCAGTATTTT; CDR3: CAWSYVSSTDTQYF
size: few; J: TRBJ1-2; V: TRBV27; D: NA; DNA: TGTGCCAGCAGTTTAACAGGGCCCTCGGCAGGTTTTGGCTACACCTTC; CDR3: CASSLTGPSAGFGYTF
size: NA; J: TRBJ2-7; V: TRBV29-1; D: NA; DNA: TGCAGCGTTCTTACAGGGATCTCCTACGAGCAGTACTTC; CDR3: CSVLTGISYEQYF
size: NA; J: TRBJ1-2; V: TRBV14; D: NA; DNA: TGTGCCAGCAGCCAAGGATCTACGGCTTTCAACTATGGCTACACCTTC; CDR3: CASSQGSTAFNYGYTF
size: few; J: TRBJ2-5; V: TRBV7-9; D: NA; DNA: TGTGCCAGCAGCTTAGTCTTAAGTTCGGAGACCCAGTACTTC; CDR3: CASSLVLSSETQYF
size: NA; J: TRBJ1-2; V: TRBV20-1; D: TRBD1; DNA: TGCAGTGCGCACCATACAGGGGGGAATTGGTATGGCTACACCTTC; CDR3: CSAHHTGGNWYGYTF
size: NA; J: TRBJ1-2; V: TRBV6-6; D: TRBD1; DNA: TGTGCCAGCAGCCCCAGTACAGGGGGCGCGGGCTATGGCTACACCTTC; CDR3: CASSPSTGGAGYGYTF
size: NA; J: TRBJ2-5; V: TRBV28; D: NA; DNA: TGTGCCAGCTCTCAACCCCCGGAGACCCAGTACTTC; CDR3: CASSQPPETQYF
size: once; J: TRBJ2-1; V: TRBV30; D: TRBD1; DNA: TGTGCCTGGAGTGCCTGGGACAGACTGAATAGTGAGCAGTTCTTC; CDR3: CAWSAWDRLNSEQFF
size: once; J: TRBJ1-2; V: TRBV28; D: NA; DNA: TGTGCCAGCAGTTGGGGACCGGTGGGGGATGGCTACACCTTC; CDR3: CASSWGPVGDGYTF
size: NA; J: TRBJ2-3; V: TRBV20-1; D: TRBD2; DNA: TGCACTGAGGGCGGGGGAGGAACAGATACGCAGTATTTT; CDR3: CTEGGGGTDTQYF
size: NA; J: TRBJ2-2; V: TRBV18; D: NA; DNA: TGTGCCAGCTCACCAACAGGACAGACGGGCGGGGAGCTGTTTTTT; CDR3: CASSPTGQTGGELFF
size: few; J: TRBJ2-1; V: TRBV28; D: TRBD2; DNA: TGTGCCAGCAGTTTCCTATCGGGACTAGCGAGGAATGAGCAGTTCTTC; CDR3: CASSFLSGLARNEQFF
size: NA; J: TRBJ1-4; V: TRBV20-1; D: TRBD1; DNA: TGCAGTGTGGGGGGCAGGGGGCATGAAAAACTGTTTTTT; CDR3: CSVGGRGHEKLFF
size: many; J: TRBJ2-7; V: TRBV28; D: TRBD1; DNA: TGTGCCAGCAGTTTACGCGCAGGGGGATCCTACGAGCAGTACTTC; CDR3: CASSLRAGGSYEQYF
size: few; J: TRBJ2-4; V: TRBV21-1; D: NA; DNA: TGTGCCAGCAGCAAAGTGTGCAGGACACGCCGAGAGCAGTACTTC; CDR3: CASSKVCRTRREQYF
size: NA; J: TRBJ2-3; V: TRBV20-1; D: NA; DNA: TGCAGTGCTGTAAAAGGGGGCACAGATACGCAGTATTTT; CDR3: CSAVKGGTDTQYF
size: NA; J: TRBJ2-7; V: TRBV12-3/TRBV12-4; D: TRBD1; DNA: TGTGCCAGCAGTTTAGTCGGTCAGGGGGACGAGCAGTACTTC; CDR3: CASSLVGQGDEQYF
size: NA; J: TRBJ2-3; V: TRBV20-1; D: TRBD2; DNA: TGCAGTGCTAGACCCTGGGAGGGTACGCAGTATTTT; CDR3: CSARPWEGTQYF
size: NA; J: TRBJ2-3; V: TRBV5-1; D: TRBD2; DNA: TGCGCCAGCAGCCTAGCGGGACCTGAGGGTACGCAGTATTTT; CDR3: CASSLAGPEGTQYF
size: NA; J: TRBJ1-2; V: TRBV6-1; D: TRBD1; DNA: TGTGCCAGCAGTGCCCCGGGACAGGGAAGGAACTATGGCTACACCTTC; CDR3: CASSAPGQGRNYGYTF
size: NA; J: TRBJ2-2; V: TRBV6-6; D: TRBD1; DNA: TGTGCCAGCAGTCGGGACAGGGGGCAGGTCGGGGGGCTGTTTTTT; CDR3: CASSRDRGQVGGLFF
size: NA; J: TRBJ2-1; V: TRBV20-1; D: TRBD1; DNA: TGCAGTGCTAGGGTCAGGGGACAGCGCGAGCAGTTCTTC; CDR3: CSARVRGQREQFF
size: NA; J: TRBJ2-2; V: TRBV6-6; D: NA; DNA: TGTGCCAGCAGAGATGCTAGCGCAGCCGGGGAGCTGTTTTTT; CDR3: CASRDASAAGELFF
size: few; J: TRBJ2-5; V: TRBV2; D: TRBD2; DNA: TGTGCCAGCAGTGAGGGGGTAGCGGGACAAGAGACCCAGTACTTC; CDR3: CASSEGVAGQETQYF
size: NA; J: TRBJ1-2; V: TRBV29-1; D: NA; DNA: TGCAGCGTTGGGGAGCCGTCGAGGGTGTATGGCTACACCTTC; CDR3: CSVGEPSRVYGYTF
size: many; J: TRBJ2-5; V: TRBV29-1; D: TRBD2; DNA: TGCAGCGTTGTAACTAGCGCAGAGACCCAGTACTTC; CDR3: CSVVTSAETQYF
size: NA; J: TRBJ2-5; V: TRBV27; D: NA; DNA: TGTGCCAGCAGTATCTCTCGGGGCCGAGAGACCCAGTACTTC; CDR3: CASSISRGRETQYF
size: few; J: TRBJ2-5; V: TRBV3-1; D: TRBD2; DNA: TGTGCCAGCAGCCCACGGGACTATGGGACCCAGTACTTC; CDR3: CASSPRDYGTQYF
size: few; J: TRBJ2-3; V: TRBV7-2; D: NA; DNA: TGTGCCAGCAGCGGGACCCGGAGGTGGGCAGATACGCAGTATTTT; CDR3: CASSGTRRWADTQYF
size: NA; J: TRBJ2-1; V: TRBV6-5; D: NA; DNA: TGTGCCAGCAGTTCTCGACAACTAGTGATGGTGGATGAGCAGTTCTTC; CDR3: CASSSRQLVMVDEQFF
size: NA; J: TRBJ1-3; V: TRBV20-1; D: NA; DNA: TGCAGTGCTAGAGATTTTGGAGACCCCCTCTCTGGAAACACCATATATTTT; CDR3: CSARDFGDPLSGNTIYF
size: many; J: TRBJ2-6; V: TRBV20-1; D: TRBD1; DNA: TGCAGTGCAGACAGGGGCGCCTTCTCTGGGGCCAACGTCCTGACTTTC; CDR3: CSADRGAFSGANVLTF
size: few; J: TRBJ1-2; V: TRBV28; D: NA; DNA: TGTGCCACCGGGTATAAGGGCTATGGCTACACCTTC; CDR3: CATGYKGYGYTF
size: NA; J: TRBJ1-2; V: TRBV28; D: NA; DNA: TGTGCCAGCAGGCCCAGGGTTAATGGCTATGGCTACACCTTC; CDR3: CASRPRVNGYGYTF